This T cell receptor beta chain stems from a study of CXCR3-negative and CXCR3-positive naive CD8 T cells. Overall study context: For each library, about 1.5 +/- 0.3 million TRB reads were obtained, some 130 million in total. Notes on the study in general: A higher hydrophobicity marked the TRB CDR3s of CXCR3-positive naive cells versus CXCR3-negative naive cells.

Concerning this clonotype itself: Its antigen is as yet unknown.

UMI-tagged TRB cDNA libraries were built via 5' RACE. Each CDR3 protein gets one entry in TCRdb, which reprocessed the 5' RACE reads and gives no DNA. The sample includes about 120,000 distinct CDR3 sequences. CD45RO-CCR7+CD27+CD95- was the phenotype of naive CD8+ T cells. This CDR3 contains 13 residues. In germline, CDR1 is LNHDA, CDR2 SQIVND (reference sequence). V and J are TRBV19 and TRBJ1-1. Sequencing input: naive CXCR3- CD8+ T cells from blood. The subset is: CD45RO-CCR7+CD27+CD95- naive CD8+ T cells lacking CXCR3 (TNR3-). The TCR sequence derives from a human donor in good health. Some clones in this sample may be carry-over from other donors' samples. The CDR3 loop reads CASSIWENTEAFF.